Each of the 21 T cell receptor beta chains below was sequenced from the same sample in a study of control samples from healthy donors and cancer patients. The repertoire was sequenced with immunoSEQ multiplex PCR; TCRdb's copy has only in-frame clones and lacks some. The data hold around 150,000 clones, with about 86% observed a single time. The sequenced sample was blood. The receptors were sampled from a man between 18 and 29 years old in good health.

This chain links TRBV30 with TRBJ2-1, with 10 nucleotides matching TRBD2. V trimming: 2 bases; J trimming: 8 bases; junction bases outside the gene matches: 18. The CDR3 loop spans 18 amino acids. Looked up from germline, CDR1 is GTSNPN and CDR2 is SVGIG (reference sequence). CDR3 in amino acids: CAWSYSPPAGGPNDEQFF. For the CDR3, the DNA is TGTGCCTGGAGTTATTCTCCCCCAGCGGGGGGGCCTAACGATGAGCAGTTCTTC.

The genes are TRBV2 and TRBJ2-2; 8 bases fit TRBD1. V shed 4 bases, J shed 7 bases, and the junction held 8 bases outside the gene matches. CDR3 length: 15 amino acids. Germline V gene data show CDR1 as SNHLY and CDR2 as FYNNEI. The DNA for the CDR3 is TGTGCCAGCAGTGCAGCAGGGGGCGGGATCGGGGAGCTGTTTTTT. It translates to CASSAAGGGIGELFF.

The V call is TRBV9, the J call TRBJ1-1, with 8 bases that match TRBD1. V lost 2 bases, J lost 7 bases, and 1 base stayed unmatched. The CDR3 has 12 residues. The germline V gene encodes CDR1 SGDLS and CDR2 YYNGEE. DNA for the CDR3: TGTGCCAGCAGCGTCGACAGGGGTGAAGCTTTCTTT. It yields the protein CASSVDRGEAFF.

The J gene is TRBJ2-3, the V gene TRBV13; tentatively, D is TRBD1 (6 bases). The CDR3 extends over 13 amino acids. CDR1 PRHDT and CDR2 FYEKMQ come from the germline V gene (reference sequence). Between the trimmed V and J ends, which lost 1 base and 9 bases, there was a span of 11 bases. In DNA form, the CDR3 reads TGTGCCAGCAGCTTAGTGGGGGCAGGAACGCAGTATTTT. Its protein product is CASSLVGAGTQYF.

The chain employs TRBV6-2 or TRBV6-3 and TRBJ2-1, with a possible D match to TRBD2 (8 bases). Germline CDR1 reads MNHEY; CDR2 reads SVGEGT. V gave up 8 bases and J gave up 0 bases, with 17 bases separating them. The CDR3 sequence is 16 residues long. CDR3 residues: CASGLAGQPSYNEQFF. The DNA for the CDR3 is TGTGCCAGCGGTTTAGCGGGACAGCCCTCCTACAATGAGCAGTTCTTC.

This clone was found a few times. The chain couples TRBV19 to TRBJ1-5; 8 nucleotides agree with TRBD1. CDR3 length: 13 residues. In germline, CDR1 is LNHDA, CDR2 SQIVND (reference sequence). CDR3 sequence: CGTGSIFNQPQHF. The CDR3 bases are TGTGGGACAGGGTCAATTTTCAATCAGCCCCAGCATTTT.

V usage is TRBV28 and J usage is TRBJ1-6; D ambiguous. Between the trimmed V and J ends, which lost 4 bases and 8 bases, there was a span of 3 bases. CDR3 length: 11 amino acids. CDR1 and CDR2 from the germline V gene are MDHEN and SYDVKM. The CDR3 DNA reads as TGTGCCAGCAGTTACCATTCACCCCTCCACTTT. Amino acid sequence: CASSYHSPLHF.

The chain is built from TRBV27 and TRBJ2-3, with 11 bases that match TRBD1. CDR3 length equals 19 residues. V shed 6 bases, J shed 3 bases, and the junction held 17 bases outside the gene matches. The germline CDR1 and CDR2 sequences are MNHEY and SMNVEV (reference sequence). The CDR3: CASSVLRTGGEVWTDTQYF. The CDR3, as DNA: TGTGCCAGCAGCGTCCTTCGGACAGGGGGCGAGGTTTGGACAGATACGCAGTATTTT.

This chain connects TRBV7-6 to TRBJ2-5; D is unclear. Germline lookup yields CDR1 SGHVS and CDR2 FNYEAQ. The CDR3 sequence is 13 residues long. With 4 bases removed from V and 7 bases from J, the gap between germline ends came to 13 bases. CDR3 loop: CASSSVQERTQYF. As DNA, the CDR3 is TGTGCCAGCAGCTCCGTTCAGGAGCGGACCCAGTACTTC. Full variable domain (outside the CDR3, taken from reference TRBV7-6 and TRBJ2-5): GAGVSQSPRYKVTKRGQDVALRCDPISGHVSLYWYRQALGQGPEFLTYFNYEAQQDKSGLPNDRFSAERPEGSISTLTIQRTEQRDSAMYRCASSSVQERTQYFGPGTRLLVL.

This rearrangement joins TRBV9 to TRBJ2-1; TRBD1 aligns across 8 bases. The CDR3 spans 15 residues. V was clipped by 4 bases and J by 6 bases; unmatched bases: 9. Looked up from germline, CDR1 is SGDLS and CDR2 is YYNGEE. The CDR3 DNA sequence: TGTGCCAGCAGCCAGGGGGCCTCTCCCTCCAATGAGCAGTTCTTC. Its translation is CASSQGASPSNEQFF.

The CDR3 here is CASSSPANTEAFF. The DNA for the CDR3 is TGTGCCAGCAGTTCACCGGCGAACACTGAAGCTTTCTTT. The V call is TRBV6-2 or TRBV6-3, the J call TRBJ1-1; D remains unclear. Germline values: CDR1 MNHEY, CDR2 SVGEGT. V was clipped by 4 bases and J by 1 base, with 7 bases between them. The CDR3 contains 13 residues.

The chain has TRBV6-5 and TRBJ2-7, with D tentatively TRBD2 (6 bases). The V end was cut by 2 bases, the J end by 3 bases, with 11 bases between. The CDR3 runs to 14 residues. Germline V gene sequence: CDR1 MNHEY, CDR2 SVGAGI. CDR3 loop: CASSYRGLSYEQYF. In DNA, the CDR3 is TGTGCCAGCAGTTACAGGGGACTCAGCTACGAGCAGTACTTC.

This sequence joins TRBV7-7 and TRBJ1-3; D perhaps matches TRBD1 (5 bases). Trimming left V 4 bases short and J 1 base short, with 11 bases between. The CDR3 extends over 15 amino acids. CDR1 is SSHAT and CDR2 is FNYEAQ in the germline V gene (reference sequence). For the CDR3, the DNA is TGTGCCAGCAGCTCGAGTCCAGGGTCTGGAAACACCATATATTTT. Translation gives CASSSSPGSGNTIYF.

The genes are TRBV10-3 and TRBJ2-7; D could derive from TRBD1 or TRBD2 (6 bases each). Germline CDR1 is ENHRY and CDR2 is SYGVKD. Trimming shortened V by 2 bases and J by 10 bases, and 9 bases separated the two germline ends. The CDR3 has 11 residues. This CDR3 reads CAISERGPQYF. The CDR3 region has the DNA TGTGCCATCAGTGAGCGGGGGCCCCAGTACTTC.

The V gene is TRBV29-1, the J gene TRBJ2-1, with a tentative D call TRBD2 (5 bases). Germline V lookup: CDR1 SQVTM, CDR2 ANQGSEA. CDR3 length equals 14 residues. Trimming removed 1 base from V and 4 bases from J, with 11 bases in between. Here the CDR3 DNA reads TGCAGCGTTGAAGCCCGGGGAGTTTACAATGAGCAGTTCTTC. Residues: CSVEARGVYNEQFF.

This clone was detected a few times. This chain connects TRBV11-1 to TRBJ2-1, with D tentatively TRBD2 (5 bases). Per the germline V gene, CDR1 is SGHAT and CDR2 is FQDESV (reference sequence). Trimming shortened V by 3 bases and J by 5 bases, and 11 bases separated the two germline ends. CDR3 length equals 14 residues. CDR3 in amino acids: CASSFPAGHNEQFF. In DNA form, the CDR3 reads TGTGCCAGCAGCTTCCCTGCGGGTCACAATGAGCAGTTCTTC.

V usage is TRBV18 and J usage is TRBJ2-6, with D possibly matching TRBD1 (6 bases). Trimming left V 3 bases short and J 4 bases short, with 19 bases between. This CDR3 region has 18 residues. Germline CDR1 reads KGHSH; CDR2 reads LQKENI. The DNA for the CDR3 is TGTGCCAGCTCACCGTCTGTGGCAGGGGCGGGCGGGGCCAACGTCCTGACTTTC. Protein: CASSPSVAGAGGANVLTF.

V is TRBV19 and J is TRBJ1-1, with 8 bases that match TRBD1. There are 13 residues in the CDR3. With 5 bases clipped from V and 5 bases from J, the junction kept 4 bases outside the gene matches. CDR1 is LNHDA and CDR2 is SQIVND in the germline V gene (reference sequence). The CDR3 sequence is CASSLNRGTEAFF. CDR3 coding DNA: TGTGCCAGTAGTTTAAACAGGGGGACTGAAGCTTTCTTT.

In its sample, this clone was seen once. This chain links TRBV5-6 with TRBJ1-2; 7 nucleotides line up with TRBD1. The CDR3 contains 14 residues. Germline V gene data show CDR1 as SGHDT and CDR2 as YYEEEE. The J segment lost 6 bases and the V segment lost 1 base, leaving 6 bases of the junction unmatched. The CDR3 sequence is CASSLMQGEDGYTF. The CDR3 nucleotides are TGTGCCAGCAGCTTGATGCAGGGGGAAGATGGCTACACCTTC.

V and J are TRBV19 and TRBJ1-2, with D tentatively TRBD1 (6 bases). The germline CDR1 and CDR2 sequences are LNHDA and SQIVND (reference sequence). The CDR3 has 13 amino acids. Trimming took 7 bases from V and 5 from J, leaving 14 bases between them. This chain's CDR3 is CASNARGAYGYTF. The CDR3 DNA reads as TGTGCCAGTAACGCGCGGGGGGCTTATGGCTACACCTTC.

This chain connects TRBV28 to TRBJ1-5; the D gene is possibly TRBD1 (5 bases). From germline, CDR1 is MDHEN and CDR2 SYDVKM. The CDR3 sequence is 14 residues long. V dropped 3 bases and J dropped 6 bases, with 12 bases sitting between them. The CDR3 sequence is CASSFGGRVQPQHF. CDR3 nucleotide sequence: TGTGCCAGCAGTTTTGGGGGGAGGGTTCAGCCCCAGCATTTT. Full variable domain (outside the CDR3, taken from reference TRBV28 and TRBJ1-5): DVKVTQSSRYLVKRTGEKVFLECVQDMDHENMFWYRQDPGLGLRLIYFSYDVKMKEKGDIPEGYSVSREKKERFSLILESASTNQTSMYLCASSFGGRVQPQHFGDGTRLSIL.